This TCR beta chain originates from a study of OX40 agonist ivuxolimab in advanced cancers. Turning to the study itself: Participants averaged approximately 65 years of age (range about 23 to 80) and were under 90% male.

Autoimmune disease history or systemic immunosuppression disqualified patients. Note on this clone: Its antigen remains unidentified.

Assay: immunoSEQ multiplex PCR; the TCRdb copy retains only in-frame clones and omits some. In the table there are over 55,000 clones, about 79% of which are singletons. The CDR3 has 15 residues. The ends lost 3 bases at V and 3 bases at J; junction bases unmatched: 2. CDR1 is SNHLY and CDR2 is FYNNEI in the germline V gene. Whole-study results and caveats: Among T cells, CD8+ cells averaged more expanded clones than CD4+ cells. Patients who responded partially at 0.1-3.0 mg/kg showed clonal expansion ranking among the lowest.

Sequencing was performed on CD4+ or CD8+ T cells sorted from blood, taken in a trial of the OX40 agonist ivuxolimab. J is TRBJ2-2 and V is TRBV2; 9 bases line up with TRBD2. The receptor was derived from an adult with an advanced solid tumor such as melanoma, head and neck, liver or kidney cancer. CDR3 DNA sequence: TGTGCCAGCAGTGAGAAGCGGGGGGACACCGGGGAGCTGTTTTTT. It encodes CASSEKRGDTGELFF.